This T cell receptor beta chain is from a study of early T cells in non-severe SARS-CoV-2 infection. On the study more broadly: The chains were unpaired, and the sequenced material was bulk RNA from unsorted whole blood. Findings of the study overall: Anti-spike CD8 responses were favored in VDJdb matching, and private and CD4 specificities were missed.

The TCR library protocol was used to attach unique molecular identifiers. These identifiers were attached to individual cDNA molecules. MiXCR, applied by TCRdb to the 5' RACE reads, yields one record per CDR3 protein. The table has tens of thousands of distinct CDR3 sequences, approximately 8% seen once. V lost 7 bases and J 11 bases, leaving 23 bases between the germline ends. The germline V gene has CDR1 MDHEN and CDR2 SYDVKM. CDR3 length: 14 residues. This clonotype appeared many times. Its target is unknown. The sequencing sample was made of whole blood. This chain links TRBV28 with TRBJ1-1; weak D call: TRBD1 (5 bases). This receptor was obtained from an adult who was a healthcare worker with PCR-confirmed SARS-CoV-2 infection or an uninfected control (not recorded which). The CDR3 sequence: CASTTGSYLTVAFF. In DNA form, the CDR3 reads TGTGCCAGCACTACAGGTTCATATCTAACGGTCGCTTTCTTT. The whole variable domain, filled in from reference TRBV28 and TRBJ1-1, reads DVKVTQSSRYLVKRTGEKVFLECVQDMDHENMFWYRQDPGLGLRLIYFSYDVKMKEKGDIPEGYSVSREKKERFSLILESASTNQTSMYLCASTTGSYLTVAFFGQGTRLTVV.